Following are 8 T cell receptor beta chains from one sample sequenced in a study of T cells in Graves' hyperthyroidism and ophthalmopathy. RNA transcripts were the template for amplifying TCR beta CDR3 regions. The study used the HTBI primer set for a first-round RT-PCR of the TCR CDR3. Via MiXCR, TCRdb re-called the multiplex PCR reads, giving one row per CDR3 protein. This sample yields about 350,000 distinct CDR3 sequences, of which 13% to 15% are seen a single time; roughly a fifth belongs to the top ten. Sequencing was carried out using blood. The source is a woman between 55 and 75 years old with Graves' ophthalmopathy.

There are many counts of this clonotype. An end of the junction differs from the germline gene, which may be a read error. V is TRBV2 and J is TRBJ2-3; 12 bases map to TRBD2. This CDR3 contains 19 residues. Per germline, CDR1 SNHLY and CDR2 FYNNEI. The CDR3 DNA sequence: TGTGCCAGCAGCGAAGATACTAGCGGGAGGTATATTAGCACAGATACGCAGTATTTT. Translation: CASSEDTSGRYISTDTQYF.

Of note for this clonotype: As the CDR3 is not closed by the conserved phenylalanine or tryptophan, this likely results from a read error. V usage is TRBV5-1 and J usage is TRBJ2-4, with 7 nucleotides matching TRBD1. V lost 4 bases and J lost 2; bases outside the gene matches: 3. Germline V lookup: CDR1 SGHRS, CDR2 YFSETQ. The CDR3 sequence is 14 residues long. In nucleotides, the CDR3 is TGCGCCAGCAGCCCGACAGGGCCCAAAAACATTCAGTACCTC. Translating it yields CASSPTGPKNIQYL.

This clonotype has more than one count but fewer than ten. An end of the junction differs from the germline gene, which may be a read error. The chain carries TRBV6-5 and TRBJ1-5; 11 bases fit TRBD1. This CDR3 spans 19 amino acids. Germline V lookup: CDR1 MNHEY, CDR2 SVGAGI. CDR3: CACSYAPGTGGYSNQPQHF. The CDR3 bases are TGTGCCTGCAGTTATGCCCCCGGGACAGGGGGTTATAGCAATCAGCCCCAGCATTTT.

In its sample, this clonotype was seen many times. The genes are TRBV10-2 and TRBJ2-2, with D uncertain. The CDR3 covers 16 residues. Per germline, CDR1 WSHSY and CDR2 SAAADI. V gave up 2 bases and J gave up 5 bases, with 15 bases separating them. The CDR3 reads CASSEEWADLTGELFF. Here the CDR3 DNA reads TGCGCCAGCAGTGAGGAGTGGGCAGACCTTACCGGGGAGCTGTTTTTT.

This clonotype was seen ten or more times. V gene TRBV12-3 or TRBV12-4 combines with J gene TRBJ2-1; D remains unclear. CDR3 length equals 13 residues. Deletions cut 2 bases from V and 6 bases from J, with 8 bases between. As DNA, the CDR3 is TGTGCCAGCAGTTTAATTGTCGGCAATGAGCAGTTCTTC. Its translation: CASSLIVGNEQFF.

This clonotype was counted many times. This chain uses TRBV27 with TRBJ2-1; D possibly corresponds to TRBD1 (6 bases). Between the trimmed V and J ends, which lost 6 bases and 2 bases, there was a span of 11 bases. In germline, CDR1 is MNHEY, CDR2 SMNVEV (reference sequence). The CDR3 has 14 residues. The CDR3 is CASRGTGTYNEQFF. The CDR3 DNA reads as TGTGCCAGCAGAGGTACAGGGACCTACAATGAGCAGTTCTTC.

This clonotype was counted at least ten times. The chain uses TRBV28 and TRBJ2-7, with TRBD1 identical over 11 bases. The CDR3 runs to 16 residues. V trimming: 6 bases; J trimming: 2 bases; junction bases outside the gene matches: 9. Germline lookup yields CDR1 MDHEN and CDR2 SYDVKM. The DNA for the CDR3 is TGTGCCAGCAGAACCACCGGACAGGGGGCGGCCTACGAGCAGTACTTC. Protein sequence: CASRTTGQGAAYEQYF.

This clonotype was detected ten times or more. CDR3 DNA sequence: TGCGCCAGCACCGGGACTAGCACAGATACGCAGTATTTT. Translation gives CASTGTSTDTQYF. This chain uses TRBV5-1 with TRBJ2-3, with TRBD2 as a possible D gene (6 bases). Trimming shortened V by 6 bases and J by 0 bases, and 8 bases separated the two germline ends. Looked up from germline, CDR1 is SGHRS and CDR2 is YFSETQ. This CDR3 is built from 13 residues.